The T cell receptor (beta chain) described here comes from a study of spatial heterogeneity in lung cancer (dated by TCRdb to 2018 to 2020). Describing the broader study: More beta-chain than alpha-chain transcripts were consistently detected, likely reflecting higher beta-chain transcript abundance. TCR transcript counts in tumor regions correlated strongly with a T cell transcriptional module score from matched bulk RNA-seq. In the raw uncorrected reads, each unique combination of TCR and UMI appeared more than ten times on average. The study quantitatively compared TCR alpha and beta repertoires across multiple tumor regions, matched nontumor lung and blood in non-small cell lung cancer. The study linked features of the TCR repertoire to counts of nonsynonymous mutations, which were determined by whole-exome sequencing of tumor tissue. Both alpha and beta chains were TCR-sequenced in hundreds of tumor regions, around 64 matched nontumor lung samples and roughly 54 PBMC samples obtained at surgery.

The junction carries 12 bases between V and J, which are trimmed by 5 bases and 5 bases respectively. Taken from the germline V gene, the CDR1 and CDR2 loops are SQVTM and ANQGSEA. The CDR3 runs 12 residues from the cysteine to the phenylalanine. The entry retains the CDR3 DNA only, 36 bases that are in frame from base 1. The research as a whole found: Estimated TCR-seq coverage of tumor T cells was only roughly 7% for alpha chains and around 13% for beta chains. Confirming at a functional level the hypothesis that regional TCRs recognize regional mutations was considered to require additional single-cell paired TCR alpha and beta sequencing. Counts of ubiquitous and regional expanded TCRs were found to correlate with counts of ubiquitous and regional nonsynonymous mutations, respectively. A correlation was observed between the number of expanded intratumoral alpha and beta TCRs and the tumor nonsynonymous mutation count.

There are many counts of this clonotype. Its antigen target is currently unknown. There are no base qualities to consult, and no much larger clone falls within one base. The library was built by means of 5' RACE. This sample was sequenced with a NextSeq 500. The TCR library protocol attached a unique molecular identifier to each TCR cDNA molecule to allow correction of PCR and sequencing errors. Under the source paper's analysis protocol: Decombinator tools were used for TCR identification, UMI-based error correction and CDR3 extraction. Expanded TCRs were defined as those above a frequency of 2 per 1,000, corresponding to the top 1% of the tumor frequency distribution. Expanded tumor TCRs statistically deemed absent (corrected P<0.05) from at least one tumor region were classed as regional, and all other expanded tumor TCRs were classed as ubiquitous. Renyi diversity was calculated using the R vegan package after each repertoire was subsampled 100 times to 5,000 TCRs. CDR3 similarity networks were constructed using string-kernel similarity of amino acid triplets, with links drawn between CDR3s whose pairwise similarity was above 0.82. TCRdb's own reprocessing of the public reads used fastp at Q25 and MiXCR and kept productive beta chains. Entries that share a CDR3 protein sequence are merged under the most common genes and DNA. For this entry, the V and J calls and clone size follow TCRdb and not the study's own pipeline. The table for this sample lists around 13,000 distinct CDR3 sequences; around 5% of them were counted only once. Around 33% of the sample belongs to the ten largest clones.

Interpreted using the paper, the time point label stands for: sample taken at primary tumor resection. The donors were 72 patients from the lung TRACERx cohort who had early-stage, untreated non-small cell lung cancer. Whole RNA extracted from tumor and nontumor lung tissue, or from cryopreserved PBMC samples, was used for TCR sequencing without cell sorting. Only patients for whom sufficient RNA was available from at least two tumor regions were selected for TCR sequencing. Before selection, tumor and adjacent nontumor lung specimens were reviewed by a lung pathologist. The sequence was collected from a male donor with early-stage non-small cell lung cancer. In this chain, TRBV29-1 is recombined with TRBJ2-5; 5 matching bases give a weak D call of TRBD2. Sequenced here: lung tumor tissue, sampled at surgery. CDR3 reads: CSVLSLAETQYF. The nucleotides are TGCAGCGTTCTTAGCCTAGCTGAGACCCAGTACTTC.